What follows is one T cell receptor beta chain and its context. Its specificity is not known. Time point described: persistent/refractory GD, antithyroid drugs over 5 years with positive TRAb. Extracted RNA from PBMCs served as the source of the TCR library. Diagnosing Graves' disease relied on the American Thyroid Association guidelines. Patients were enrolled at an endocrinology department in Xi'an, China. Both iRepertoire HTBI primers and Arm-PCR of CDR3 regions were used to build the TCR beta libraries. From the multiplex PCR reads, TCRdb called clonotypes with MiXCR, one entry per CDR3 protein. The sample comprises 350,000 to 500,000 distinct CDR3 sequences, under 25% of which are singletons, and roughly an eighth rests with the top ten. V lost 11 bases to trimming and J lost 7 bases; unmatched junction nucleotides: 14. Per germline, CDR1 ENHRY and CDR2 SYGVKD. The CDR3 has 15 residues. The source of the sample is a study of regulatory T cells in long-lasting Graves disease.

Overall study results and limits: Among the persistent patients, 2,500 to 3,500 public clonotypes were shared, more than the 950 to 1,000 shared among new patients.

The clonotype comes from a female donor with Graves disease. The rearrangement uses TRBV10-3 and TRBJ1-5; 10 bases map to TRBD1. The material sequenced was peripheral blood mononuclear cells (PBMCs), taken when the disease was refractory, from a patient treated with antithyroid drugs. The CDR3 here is CAASGGGTGAQPQHF. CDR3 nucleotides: TGTGCCGCCTCGGGAGGGGGGACAGGGGCCCAGCCCCAGCATTTT.